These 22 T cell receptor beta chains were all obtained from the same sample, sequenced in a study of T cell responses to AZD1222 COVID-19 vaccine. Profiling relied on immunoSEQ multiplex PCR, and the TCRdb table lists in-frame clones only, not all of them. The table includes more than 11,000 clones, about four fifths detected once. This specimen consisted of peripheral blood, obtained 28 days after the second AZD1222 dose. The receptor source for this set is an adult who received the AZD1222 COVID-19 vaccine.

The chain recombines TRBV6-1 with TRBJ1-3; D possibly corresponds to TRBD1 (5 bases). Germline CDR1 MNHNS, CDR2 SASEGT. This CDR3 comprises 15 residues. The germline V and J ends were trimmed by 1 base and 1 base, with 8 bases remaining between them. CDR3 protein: CASSEVPGSGNTIYF. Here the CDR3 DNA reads TGTGCCAGCAGTGAAGTCCCAGGGTCTGGAAACACCATATATTTT.

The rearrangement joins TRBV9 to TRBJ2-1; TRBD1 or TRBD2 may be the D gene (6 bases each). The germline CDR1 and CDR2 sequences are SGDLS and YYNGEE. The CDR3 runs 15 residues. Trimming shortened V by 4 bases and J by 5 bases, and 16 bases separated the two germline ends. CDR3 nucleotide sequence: TGTGCCAGCAGCACCCGGACGGGGGCCCACAATGAGCAGTTCTTC. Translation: CASSTRTGAHNEQFF.

The CDR3, as DNA: TGCGCCAGCAGCCTCGGGCCGCTAGCCAAAAACATTCAGTACTTC. Protein sequence: CASSLGPLAKNIQYF. This sequence joins TRBV10-1 and TRBJ2-4, with D unclear. The CDR3 is 15 residues long. The V gene lost 6 bases and the J gene lost 0 bases, with 12 bases spanning the gap. The germline V gene has CDR1 WNHNN and CDR2 SYGVQD (reference sequence).

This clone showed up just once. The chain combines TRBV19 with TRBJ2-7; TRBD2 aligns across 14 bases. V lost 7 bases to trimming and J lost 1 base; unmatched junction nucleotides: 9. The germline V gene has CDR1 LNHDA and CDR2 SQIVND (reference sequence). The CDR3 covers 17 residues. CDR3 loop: CASTHRGLAGASYEQYF. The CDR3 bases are TGTGCCAGTACCCACCGGGGACTAGCGGGGGCTTCCTACGAGCAGTACTTC.

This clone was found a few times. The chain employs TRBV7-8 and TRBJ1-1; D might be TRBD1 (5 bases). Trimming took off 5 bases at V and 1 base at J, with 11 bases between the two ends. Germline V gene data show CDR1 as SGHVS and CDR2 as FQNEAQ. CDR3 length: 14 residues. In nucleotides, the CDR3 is TGTGCCAGCAGCCTGACAGTGACGAACACTGAAGCTTTCTTT. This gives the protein CASSLTVTNTEAFF.

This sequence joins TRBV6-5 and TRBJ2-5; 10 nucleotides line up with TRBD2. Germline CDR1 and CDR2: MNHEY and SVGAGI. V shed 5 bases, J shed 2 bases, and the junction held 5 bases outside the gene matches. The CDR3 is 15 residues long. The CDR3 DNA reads TGTGCCAGCAGTCCTTGGACTAGCGGTCAAGAGACCCAGTACTTC. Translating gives CASSPWTSGQETQYF.

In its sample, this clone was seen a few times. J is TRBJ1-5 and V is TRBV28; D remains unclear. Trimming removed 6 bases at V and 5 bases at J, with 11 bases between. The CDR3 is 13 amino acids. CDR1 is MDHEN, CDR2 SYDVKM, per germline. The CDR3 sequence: CASSLGYHQPQHF. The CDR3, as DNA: TGTGCCAGCAGCCTCGGGTATCATCAGCCCCAGCATTTT.

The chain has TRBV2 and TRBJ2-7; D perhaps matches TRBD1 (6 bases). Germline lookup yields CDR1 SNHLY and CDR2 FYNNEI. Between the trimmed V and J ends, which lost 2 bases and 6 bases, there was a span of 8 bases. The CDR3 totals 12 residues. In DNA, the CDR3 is TGTGCCAGCAGTGAAACAGGGACCGAGCAGTACTTC. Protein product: CASSETGTEQYF.

DNA for the CDR3: TGTGCCAGCAGGGTGCGCTTACAAGAGACCCAGTACTTC. It is translated as CASRVRLQETQYF. The V call is TRBV6-5, the J call TRBJ2-5; no definite D call. Looked up from germline, CDR1 is MNHEY and CDR2 is SVGAGI. The CDR3 length is 13 residues. With 6 bases removed from V and 2 bases from J, the gap between germline ends came to 10 bases.

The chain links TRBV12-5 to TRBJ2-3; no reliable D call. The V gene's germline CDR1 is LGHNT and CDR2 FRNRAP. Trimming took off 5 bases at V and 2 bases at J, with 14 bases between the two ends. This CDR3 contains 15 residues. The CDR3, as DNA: TGTGCTAGTGGTGCCGCGGTGACAAACACAGATACGCAGTATTTT. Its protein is CASGAAVTNTDTQYF.

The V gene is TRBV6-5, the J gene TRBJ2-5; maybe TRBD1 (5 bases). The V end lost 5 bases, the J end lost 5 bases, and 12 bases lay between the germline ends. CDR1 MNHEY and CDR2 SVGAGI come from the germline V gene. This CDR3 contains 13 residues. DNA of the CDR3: TGTGCCAGCAGTCGGAAGGGGTGGGAGACCCAGTACTTC. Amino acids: CASSRKGWETQYF.

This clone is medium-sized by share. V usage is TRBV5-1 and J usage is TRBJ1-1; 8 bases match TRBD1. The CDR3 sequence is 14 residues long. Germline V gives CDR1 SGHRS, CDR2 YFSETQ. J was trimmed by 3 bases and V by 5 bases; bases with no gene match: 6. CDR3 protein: CASREQGGDTEAFF. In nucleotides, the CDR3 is TGCGCCAGCAGAGAACAGGGGGGAGACACTGAAGCTTTCTTT.

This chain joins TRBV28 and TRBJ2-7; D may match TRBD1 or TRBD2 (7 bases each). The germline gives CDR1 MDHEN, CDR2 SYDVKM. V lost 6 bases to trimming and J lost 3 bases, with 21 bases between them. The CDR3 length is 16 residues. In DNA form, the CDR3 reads TGTGCCAGCAGACGTACCAACAGGGGAGGGGGCTACGAGCAGTACTTC. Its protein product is CASRRTNRGGGYEQYF.

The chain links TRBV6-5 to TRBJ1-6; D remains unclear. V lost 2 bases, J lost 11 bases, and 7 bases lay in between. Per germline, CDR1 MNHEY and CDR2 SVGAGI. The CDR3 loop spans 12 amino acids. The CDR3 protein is CASSYGVTPLHF. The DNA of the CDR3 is TGTGCCAGCAGTTACGGGGTTACACCCCTCCACTTT.

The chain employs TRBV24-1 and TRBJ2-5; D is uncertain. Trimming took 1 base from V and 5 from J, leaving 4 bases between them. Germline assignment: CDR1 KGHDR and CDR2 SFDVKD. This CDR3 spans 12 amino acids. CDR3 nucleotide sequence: TGTGCCACCAGTGATTTAAGCGAGACCCAGTACTTC. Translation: CATSDLSETQYF.

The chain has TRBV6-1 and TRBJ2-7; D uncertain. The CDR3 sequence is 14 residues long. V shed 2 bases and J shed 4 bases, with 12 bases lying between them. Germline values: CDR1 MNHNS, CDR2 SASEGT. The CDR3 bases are TGTGCCAGCAGTGAACCAGACCTGATTTACGAGCAGTACTTC. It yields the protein CASSEPDLIYEQYF.

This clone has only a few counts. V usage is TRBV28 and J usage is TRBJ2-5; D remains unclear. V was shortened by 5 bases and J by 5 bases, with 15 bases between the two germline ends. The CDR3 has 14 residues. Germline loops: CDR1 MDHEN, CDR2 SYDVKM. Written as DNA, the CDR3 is TGTGCCAGCAGTCCCCTCGCGAATACGGAGACCCAGTACTTC. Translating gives CASSPLANTETQYF.

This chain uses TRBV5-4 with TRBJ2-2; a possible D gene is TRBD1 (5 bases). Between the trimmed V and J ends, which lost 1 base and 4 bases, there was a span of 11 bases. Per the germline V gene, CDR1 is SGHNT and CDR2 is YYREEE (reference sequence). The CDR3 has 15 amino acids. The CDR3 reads CASSLSGASTGELFF. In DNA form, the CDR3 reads TGTGCCAGCAGCTTGTCTGGGGCGAGCACCGGGGAGCTGTTTTTT. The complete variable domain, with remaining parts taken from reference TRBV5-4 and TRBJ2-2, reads ETGVTQSPTHLIKTRGQQVTLRCSSQSGHNTVSWYQQALGQGPQFIFQYYREEENGRGNFPPRFSGLQFPNYSSELNVNALELDDSALYLCASSLSGASTGELFFGEGSRLTVL.

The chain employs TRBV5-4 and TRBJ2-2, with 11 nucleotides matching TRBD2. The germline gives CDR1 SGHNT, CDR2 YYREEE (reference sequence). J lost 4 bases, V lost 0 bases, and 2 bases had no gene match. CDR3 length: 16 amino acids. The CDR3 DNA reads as TGTGCCAGCAGCTTGGTGGGGACTAGCGGCACCGGGGAGCTGTTTTTT. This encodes CASSLVGTSGTGELFF.

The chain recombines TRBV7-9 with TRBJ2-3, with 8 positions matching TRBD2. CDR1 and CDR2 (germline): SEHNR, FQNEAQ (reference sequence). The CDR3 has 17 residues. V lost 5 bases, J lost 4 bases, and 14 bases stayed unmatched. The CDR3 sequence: CASSPTGLARSPDTQYF. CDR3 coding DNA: TGTGCCAGCAGCCCGACCGGACTAGCTCGGTCCCCAGATACGCAGTATTTT.

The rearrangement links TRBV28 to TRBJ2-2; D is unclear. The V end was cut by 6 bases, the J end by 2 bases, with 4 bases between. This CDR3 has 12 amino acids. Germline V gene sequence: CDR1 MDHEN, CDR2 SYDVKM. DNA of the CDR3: TGTGCCAGCAGGGATAACACCGGGGAGCTGTTTTTT. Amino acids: CASRDNTGELFF.

CDR3 in amino acids: CASSPDRGSQPQHF. For the CDR3, the DNA is TGCGCCAGCAGCCCGGACAGGGGGAGTCAGCCCCAGCATTTT. V gene TRBV5-1 combines with J gene TRBJ1-5, with 10 bases matching TRBD1. There are 14 residues in the CDR3. The V gene end was trimmed by 4 bases and the J gene end by 6 bases; junction bases not matched to a gene: 4. Germline V gives CDR1 SGHRS, CDR2 YFSETQ.